The present entry profiles one T cell receptor (beta chain) with its context. This CDR3 contains 16 residues. In germline, CDR1 is DFQATT, CDR2 SNEGSKA (reference sequence). The sample belongs to a study of T cells expressing NK-cell markers. From its re-call of the 5' RACE reads, TCRdb lists each CDR3 protein once, without DNA. This repertoire includes 120,000 to 150,000 distinct CDR3 sequences. V and J are TRBV20-1 and TRBJ2-7; TCRdb lists TRBD2, though no DNA is available to test this call. The receptor's source is a man aged 18 to 30 in good health. The specimen sequenced was blood T cells: a sorted CD56 or NKG2C T cell subset, CD4+ or CD8+ T cells, or bulk PBMC T cells (not recorded which). The CDR3 protein is CSASPTSSASSYEQYF.